One sample yielded the 14 T cell receptor beta chains listed below, sequenced in a study of T cells in Graves' hyperthyroidism and ophthalmopathy. Researchers amplified the TCR beta CDR3 regions from RNA transcripts. The HTBI primer set was used in a first-round RT-PCR of the TCR CDR3. Using its own MiXCR run on the multiplex PCR reads, TCRdb lists one record per CDR3 protein. The repertoire holds some 300,000 distinct CDR3 sequences, with roughly 15% as singletons. The sample was blood. The receptor source for this set is a young man with Graves' hyperthyroidism.

This rearrangement joins TRBV4-2 to TRBJ1-3; D not resolved. The CDR3 has 19 amino acids. The germline V gene encodes CDR1 LGHNA and CDR2 YNFKEQ. The V and J ends lost 0 bases and 0 bases respectively, with 18 bases between them. The CDR3 DNA sequence: TGTGCCAGCAGCCAAGATCTTGGGTCCATACGGAGCTCTGGAAACACCATATATTTT. Its protein is CASSQDLGSIRSSGNTIYF.

The rearrangement uses TRBV20-1 and TRBJ1-6, with unresolved D. The V gene's germline CDR1 is DFQATT and CDR2 SNEGSKA (reference sequence). Trimming took off 5 bases at V and 6 bases at J, with 11 bases between the two ends. There are 13 residues in the CDR3. CDR3 region: CSARLEFNSPLHF. The CDR3 DNA is TGCAGTGCTCGGCTGGAGTTTAATTCACCCCTCCACTTT.

This chain uses TRBV27 with TRBJ1-5; the D is unclear. V lost 3 bases to trimming and J lost 0 bases, with 9 bases between them. The germline V gene encodes CDR1 MNHEY and CDR2 SMNVEV (reference sequence). The CDR3 has 15 amino acids. The CDR3: CASSFIWGSNQPQHF. CDR3 bases: TGTGCCAGCAGTTTTATTTGGGGTAGCAATCAGCCCCAGCATTTT.

This clonotype was observed many times. The chain links TRBV20-1 to TRBJ1-1; D is perhaps TRBD1 (5 bases). The germline gives CDR1 DFQATT, CDR2 SNEGSKA (reference sequence). The CDR3 runs to 15 residues. Deletions cut 7 bases from V and 5 bases from J, with 23 bases between. CDR3 in amino acids: CSGQAFQGLRTEAFF. The CDR3 DNA follows: TGCAGTGGACAAGCTTTTCAGGGACTGAGAACTGAAGCTTTCTTT.

This clonotype was detected ten times or more. The V gene is TRBV11-3, the J gene TRBJ2-1, with D perhaps TRBD1 (5 bases). The germline gives CDR1 SGHNT, CDR2 YENEEA. Trimming left V 5 bases short and J 8 bases short, with 13 bases between. The CDR3 length is 13 residues. CDR3 DNA sequence: TGTGCCAGCAGCAAACCTGACAGCTATGAGCAGTTCTTC. This encodes CASSKPDSYEQFF.

The chain uses TRBV7-9 and TRBJ2-1, with unresolved D. CDR1 and CDR2 from the germline V gene are SEHNR and FQNEAQ (reference sequence). V was clipped by 1 base and J by 12 bases, with 10 bases between them. There are 12 residues in the CDR3. The CDR3 sequence is CASSLEVEGQFF. Written as DNA, the CDR3 is TGTGCCAGCAGCTTAGAGGTGGAAGGGCAGTTCTTC.

In the case of this clonotype: This could be a read error, since a much larger clone is one nucleotide away. V gene TRBV2 combines with J gene TRBJ2-5; no reliable D call. Looked up from germline, CDR1 is SNHLY and CDR2 is FYNNEI. The CDR3 runs 14 residues. This CDR3 reads CPSSVISEQETQYF. The CDR3 DNA is TGTCCCAGCAGTGTTATCAGCGAACAAGAGACCCAGTACTTC.

This clonotype was observed a few times. DNA for the CDR3: TGTGCCAGCAGCGTAGCTAGGACAGGGGACGAGCAGTACTTC. Its translation: CASSVARTGDEQYF. J is TRBJ2-7 and V is TRBV9; 9 nucleotides agree with TRBD1. The V segment lost 0 bases and the J segment 5 bases; nucleotides outside the gene matches: 3. Looked up from germline, CDR1 is SGDLS and CDR2 is YYNGEE. The CDR3 runs to 14 residues.

This clonotype was seen at least ten times. V usage is TRBV24-1 and J usage is TRBJ1-5; D possibly corresponds to TRBD1 (6 bases). This CDR3 comprises 18 residues. Germline V gene lookup returns CDR1 KGHDR and CDR2 SFDVKD. Trimming stripped 2 bases from V and 1 base from J, with 17 bases between. The CDR3 loop is CATSDSGGGMISNQPQHF. In DNA, the CDR3 is TGTGCCACCAGTGATTCCGGAGGGGGTATGATCAGCAATCAGCCCCAGCATTTT.

This clonotype was observed at least ten times. The rearrangement links TRBV18 to TRBJ1-5; 7 bases agree with TRBD1. Germline V CDR1 and CDR2: KGHSH, LQKENI. This CDR3 contains 14 residues. With 4 bases clipped from V and 6 bases from J, the junction kept 6 bases outside the gene matches. The CDR3 protein is CASSLRGFGQPQHF. CDR3 DNA sequence: TGTGCCAGCTCACTCAGGGGGTTCGGTCAGCCCCAGCATTTT.

The rearrangement joins TRBV6-1 to TRBJ1-1; D not certain. The CDR3 runs 14 residues. Germline V gene lookup returns CDR1 MNHNS and CDR2 SASEGT. V was trimmed by 8 bases and J by 4 bases, leaving 17 bases between them. The CDR3 sequence is CASAPQVLSTEAFF. CDR3 nucleotide sequence: TGTGCCAGCGCCCCCCAAGTCCTCAGCACTGAAGCTTTCTTT.

This clonotype was detected many times. This chain links TRBV7-3 with TRBJ2-1; D call uncertain. The germline V and J ends were trimmed by 1 base and 6 bases, with 16 bases remaining between them. Germline V lookup: CDR1 SGHTA, CDR2 FQGTGA. CDR3 size: 16 residues. The CDR3 region is CASSLRPGHCFNEQFF. Written as DNA, the CDR3 is TGTGCCAGCAGCTTAAGACCGGGTCATTGTTTCAATGAGCAGTTCTTC.

This chain uses TRBV28 with TRBJ2-7; the match to TRBD2 covers 7 bases. This CDR3 is built from 18 residues. Germline CDR1 and CDR2: MDHEN and SYDVKM. V lost 6 bases and J lost 0; bases outside the gene matches: 17. DNA for the CDR3: TGTGCCAGCAGGCCCTCTCCGTGGGAGGGCCGGAGCTCCTACGAGCAGTACTTC. It translates to CASRPSPWEGRSSYEQYF. The full variable domain, completed using reference TRBV28 and TRBJ2-7, is DVKVTQSSRYLVKRTGEKVFLECVQDMDHENMFWYRQDPGLGLRLIYFSYDVKMKEKGDIPEGYSVSREKKERFSLILESASTNQTSMYLCASRPSPWEGRSSYEQYFGPGTRLTVT.

This clonotype turned up a few times. V and J are TRBV24-1 and TRBJ1-5; unclear D gene. Germline V CDR1 and CDR2: KGHDR, SFDVKD. V lost 3 bases, J lost 0 bases, and 8 bases lay in between. This CDR3 region has 15 residues. Here the CDR3 reads CATSDPAYSNQPQHF. The CDR3 DNA reads TGTGCCACCAGTGATCCCGCTTATAGCAATCAGCCCCAGCATTTT.